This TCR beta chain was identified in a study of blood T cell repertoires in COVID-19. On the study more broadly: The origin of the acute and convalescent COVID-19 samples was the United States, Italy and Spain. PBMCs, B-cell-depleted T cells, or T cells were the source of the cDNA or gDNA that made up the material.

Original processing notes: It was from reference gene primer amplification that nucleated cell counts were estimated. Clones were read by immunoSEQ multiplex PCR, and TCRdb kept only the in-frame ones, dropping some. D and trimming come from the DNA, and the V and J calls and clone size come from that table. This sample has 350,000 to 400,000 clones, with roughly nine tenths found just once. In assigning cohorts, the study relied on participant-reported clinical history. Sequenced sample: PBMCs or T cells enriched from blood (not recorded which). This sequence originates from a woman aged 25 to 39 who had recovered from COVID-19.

CDR3 nucleotide sequence: TGTGCCAGCAGTGGTCCAGTTCTGAATGAAAAACTGTTTTTT. Translation gives CASSGPVLNEKLFF. This chain joins TRBV9 and TRBJ1-4; D remains ambiguous. CDR3 length equals 14 residues. Germline CDR1 SGDLS, CDR2 YYNGEE. The V and J ends lost 5 bases and 5 bases respectively, with 13 bases between them.